This is a list of T cell receptor beta chains from one sample in a study of identical twins. TCRdb independently ran MiXCR on the 5' RACE reads; one entry per CDR3 protein. The table records roughly 250,000 distinct CDR3 sequences, roughly 13% of them present only once. The material sequenced was memory (CD45RO+) T cells sorted from blood. These receptors originate from a woman between 18 and 29 years old in good health. Each CDR3 is given with its conserved first and last residue. A D gene is named only where the DNA matches it firmly. Not all rows give a size; the values are once, few, many and, for expanded clones, a class.

>TRBD2|TRBV5-1|TRBJ2-1|many|15
CATTPAGGYANKQFF
TGCGCCACCACTCCGGCGGGGGGCTATGCCAATAAGCAGTTCTTC
>-|TRBV20-1|TRBJ1-5|few|15
CSAKDRTYSNQPQHF
TGCAGTGCAAAGGACAGAACCTATAGCAATCAGCCCCAGCATTTT
>TRBD1|TRBV5-5|TRBJ2-7|few|14
CASSLTGGPYEQYF
TGTGCCAGCAGCTTGACAGGGGGGCCCTACGAGCAGTACTTC
>-|TRBV7-2|TRBJ1-1|few|16
CASSSQTVGRGTEAFF
TGTGCCAGCAGCTCCCAGACAGTGGGGCGGGGCACTGAAGCTTTCTTT
>TRBD2|TRBV9|TRBJ2-2|-|17
CASSVAGPSGNTGELFF
TGTGCCAGCAGCGTAGCTGGGCCTAGCGGGAACACCGGGGAGCTGTTTTTT
>-|TRBV7-2|TRBJ1-5|many|13
CASSFSRNQPQHF
TGTGCCAGCAGCTTTAGCCGCAATCAGCCCCAGCATTTT
>TRBD2|TRBV29-1|TRBJ2-1|few|14
CSVLGGATYNEQFF
TGCAGCGTTCTCGGGGGGGCGACTTACAATGAGCAGTTCTTC
>TRBD1|TRBV7-6|TRBJ1-1|-|14
CASSYGTGETEAFF
TGTGCCAGCAGCTACGGGACAGGGGAAACTGAAGCTTTCTTT
>-|TRBV9|TRBJ1-3|-|17
CASSVMDSWPSGNTIYF
TGTGCCAGCAGCGTGATGGACAGCTGGCCTTCTGGAAACACCATATATTTT
>-|TRBV20-1|TRBJ1-2|-|13
CSVRRRTNYGYTF
TGCAGTGTTAGGAGACGGACGAACTATGGCTACACCTTC
>TRBD1|TRBV10-3|TRBJ1-5|-|13
CAGGQGTGQPQHF
TGTGCCGGCGGACAGGGGACGGGGCAGCCCCAGCATTTT
>-|TRBV20-1|TRBJ2-3|few|15
CSARDFPGSTDTQYF
TGCAGTGCTAGAGACTTTCCGGGGAGCACAGATACGCAGTATTTT
>-|TRBV5-1|TRBJ1-4|few|15
CASSLGGGKAEKLFF
TGCGCCAGCAGCTTGGGTGGAGGGAAGGCGGAAAAACTGTTTTTT
>-|TRBV10-3|TRBJ2-2|many|16
CAITPRGAPDTGELFF
TGTGCCATCACCCCCCGGGGGGCGCCCGACACCGGGGAGCTGTTTTTT
>-|TRBV6-1|TRBJ2-1|-|14
CASRRGLASNEQFF
TGTGCCAGCAGACGGGGACTCGCTAGCAATGAGCAGTTCTTC
>-|TRBV6-1|TRBJ2-7|-|14
CASSRLPGAAVQYF
TGTGCCAGCAGTCGCTTACCGGGCGCCGCTGTGCAGTACTTC
>-|TRBV27|TRBJ2-2|many|14
CASSLTLNTGELFF
TGTGCCAGCAGTTTAACCCTAAACACCGGGGAGCTGTTTTTT
>-|TRBV5-5|TRBJ2-1|-|14
CASFEQGTYNEQFF
TGTGCCAGCTTCGAACAGGGTACCTACAATGAGCAGTTCTTC
>TRBD2|TRBV20-1|TRBJ2-5|-|16
CSAMPGGTRPGETQYF
TGCAGTGCGATGCCCGGGGGGACTAGGCCGGGAGAGACCCAGTACTTC
>TRBD1|TRBV5-1|TRBJ2-7|-|14
CASSTGTASYEQYF
TGCGCCAGCAGCACCGGGACAGCCTCCTACGAGCAGTACTTC
>TRBD2|TRBV20-1|TRBJ2-3|few|15
CSAPPAGGAGDTQYF
TGCAGTGCTCCACCAGCGGGAGGCGCGGGGGATACGCAGTATTTT
>TRBD2|TRBV5-1|TRBJ2-1|few|17
CASSPTSGGSSYNEQFF
TGCGCCAGCAGCCCGACTAGCGGGGGGAGCTCCTACAATGAGCAGTTCTTC
>TRBD1|TRBV5-1|TRBJ1-6|-|16
CASRQGSSTYNSPLHF
TGCGCCAGCCGACAGGGAAGTAGCACCTATAATTCACCCCTCCACTTT
>-|TRBV7-2|TRBJ2-2|-|15
CASSPFVAVRGELFF
TGTGCCAGCAGCCCCTTCGTCGCGGTACGGGGGGAGCTGTTTTTT
>-|TRBV9|TRBJ1-3|few|14
CASSASNAGNTIYF
TGTGCCAGCAGCGCCTCGAACGCTGGAAACACCATATATTTT
>TRBD2|TRBV7-2|TRBJ2-1|few|15
CASTLTSGTGYEQFF
TGTGCCAGCACCCTGACTAGCGGGACGGGGTATGAGCAGTTCTTC
>-|TRBV7-9|TRBJ2-7|-|14
CASRVGDRSYEQYF
TGTGCCAGCAGAGTTGGGGACCGCTCCTACGAGCAGTACTTC
>-|TRBV29-1|TRBJ1-4|few|18
CSVEVYTRSNSTNEKLFF
TGCAGCGTTGAAGTGTATACCCGCTCCAATTCAACTAATGAAAAACTGTTTTTT
>-|TRBV5-1|TRBJ1-5|-|14
CASSLEGAGGPQHF
TGCGCCAGCAGCTTGGAGGGAGCAGGAGGGCCCCAGCATTTC
>-|TRBV19|TRBJ1-5|-|16
CASSSGLRVGNQPQHF
TGTGCCAGTAGTAGTGGACTCAGGGTAGGCAATCAGCCCCAGCATTTT
>-|TRBV18|TRBJ2-7|-|15
CASSPAGMSTYEQYF
TGTGCCAGCTCACCAGCGGGAATGTCTACCTACGAGCAGTACTTC
>-|TRBV20-1|TRBJ1-1|-|12
CSAARDTGRPFF
TGCAGTGCTGCCCGGGACACGGGAAGGCCTTTCTTT
>TRBD2|TRBV3-1|TRBJ2-7|few|14
CASSLSSQRERPNF
TGTGCCAGCAGCCTTAGCAGCCAGCGGGAGAGACCGAACTTC
>-|TRBV5-1|TRBJ2-7|few|15
CASSKEGPRSYEQYF
TGCGCCAGCAGCAAGGAGGGACCCCGATCCTACGAGCAGTACTTC
>-|TRBV2|TRBJ2-5|few|13
CASSERRQETQYF
TGTGCCAGCAGTGAGAGAAGACAAGAGACCCAGTACTTC
>-|TRBV7-2|TRBJ2-1|few|15
CASSLGRAVYNEQFF
TGTGCCAGCAGCTTAGGCAGGGCGGTCTACAATGAGCAGTTCTTC
>-|TRBV20-1|TRBJ1-1|few|15
CSAKDPGRLGFVAFF
TGCAGTGCTAAAGATCCGGGGCGTCTGGGTTTTGTAGCTTTCTTT
>-|TRBV12-3/TRBV12-4|TRBJ2-7|-|15
CASSFGSGGTYEQYF
TGTGCCAGCAGTTTTGGTTCAGGCGGGACCTACGAGCAGTACTTC
>-|TRBV12-3/TRBV12-4|TRBJ2-3|many|11
CASSLVDTQYF
TGTGCCAGCAGTTTAGTAGATACGCAGTATTTT
>TRBD2|TRBV5-1|TRBJ2-2|-|16
CASSSFLAVGAGELFF
TGCGCCAGCAGCTCGTTTCTAGCGGTGGGCGCCGGGGAGCTGTTTTTT
>-|TRBV18|TRBJ2-2|-|15
CASSPGRSDTGELFF
TGTGCCAGCTCACCGGGTAGATCGGACACCGGGGAGCTGTTTTTT
>-|TRBV10-3|TRBJ2-2|few|15
CAIRGTNTNTGELFF
TGTGCCATCAGAGGCACCAACACGAACACCGGGGAGCTGTTTTTT
>TRBD2|TRBV20-1|TRBJ2-5|few|14
CSARGRAGDETQYF
TGCAGTGCTAGAGGGAGAGCGGGGGACGAGACCCAGTACTTC
>TRBD1|TRBV4-2|TRBJ2-3|few|13
CASSQDRQGLGYF
TGTGCCAGCAGCCAAGATCGACAGGGGCTCGGTTATTTT
>TRBD2|TRBV6-4|TRBJ2-1|few|15
CASSQWGAGGGEQFF
TGTGCCAGCAGTCAATGGGGAGCGGGGGGAGGTGAGCAGTTCTTC
>-|TRBV3-1|TRBJ1-4|-|14
CASSQRSTNEKLFF
TGTGCCAGCAGCCAGAGGTCTACTAATGAAAAACTGTTTTTT
>-|TRBV5-5|TRBJ1-1|few|13
CASSLSPNTEAFF
TGTGCCAGCAGCTTAAGTCCGAACACTGAAGCTTTCTTT
>-|TRBV30|TRBJ1-6|-|11
CAWSLNSPLHF
TGTGCCTGGAGCCTTAATTCACCCCTCCACTTT
>TRBD1|TRBV2|TRBJ2-5|many|14
CASRRDRFQETQYF
TGTGCCAGCAGGAGGGACAGGTTCCAAGAGACCCAGTACTTC
>TRBD1|TRBV10-3|TRBJ1-1|-|16
CAISKTGGAMNTEAFF
TGTGCCATCAGTAAGACAGGGGGGGCCATGAACACTGAAGCTTTCTTT
>TRBD2|TRBV20-1|TRBJ2-5|-|15
CSARNQLAGAETQYF
TGCAGTGCTAGAAACCAACTAGCGGGGGCAGAGACCCAGTACTTC
>-|TRBV7-8|TRBJ2-7|few|14
CASSSLGVSYEQYF
TGTGCCAGCAGCTCGTTGGGGGTCTCCTACGAGCAGTACTTC
>-|TRBV20-1|TRBJ1-1|few|16
CSARAFFRSLGAEAFF
TGCAGTGCTAGAGCGTTTTTTAGAAGTTTAGGCGCTGAAGCTTTCTTT
>-|TRBV3-1|TRBJ2-7|few|13
CASSQGRNGLEDF
TGTGCCAGCAGCCAAGGTCGGAACGGCCTAGAGGACTTC
>TRBD2|TRBV11-2|TRBJ2-1|few|21
CASSLYPIEAGGNLSYNEQFF
TGTGCCAGCAGCTTATACCCGATTGAAGCGGGAGGAAACCTCTCCTACAATGAGCAGTTCTTC